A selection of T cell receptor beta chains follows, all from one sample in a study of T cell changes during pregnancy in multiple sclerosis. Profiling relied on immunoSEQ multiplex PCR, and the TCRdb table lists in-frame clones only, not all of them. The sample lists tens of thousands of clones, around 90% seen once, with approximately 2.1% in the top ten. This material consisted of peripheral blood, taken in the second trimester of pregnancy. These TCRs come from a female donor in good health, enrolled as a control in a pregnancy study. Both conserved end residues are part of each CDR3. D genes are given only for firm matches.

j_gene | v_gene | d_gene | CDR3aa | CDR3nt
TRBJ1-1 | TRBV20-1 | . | CSALDSEAFF | TGCAGTGCCCTGGACAGTGAAGCTTTCTTT
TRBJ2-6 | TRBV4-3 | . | CASSQDRTTVSGANVLTF | TGCGCCAGCAGCCAAGATCGGACGACAGTCTCTGGGGCCAACGTCCTGACTTTC
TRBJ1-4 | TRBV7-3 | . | CASSLQPNEKLFF | TGTGCCAGCAGCCTACAGCCTAATGAAAAACTGTTTTTT
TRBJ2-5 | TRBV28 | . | CASSFGTPQETQYF | TGTGCCAGCAGTTTCGGGACTCCCCAAGAGACCCAGTACTTC
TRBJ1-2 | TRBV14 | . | CASSPGTLYGYTF | TGTGCCAGCAGCCCAGGGACTCTCTATGGCTACACCTTC
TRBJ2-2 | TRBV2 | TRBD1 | CAGGQGAGELFF | TGTGCCGGGGGACAGGGGGCCGGGGAGCTGTTTTTT
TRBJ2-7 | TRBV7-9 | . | CASSSPRNYEQYF | TGTGCCAGCAGCTCCCCTAGAAACTACGAGCAGTACTTC
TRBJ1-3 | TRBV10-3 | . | CAITTTGGLSGNTIYF | TGTGCCATCACCACTACCGGGGGACTCTCTGGAAACACCATATATTTT
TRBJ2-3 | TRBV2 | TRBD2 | CASFIVAGGPDTQYF | TGTGCCAGCTTCATCGTTGCGGGGGGGCCAGATACGCAGTATTTT
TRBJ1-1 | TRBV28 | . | CASSDAGDGVNTEAFF | TGTGCCAGCAGTGACGCGGGGGATGGCGTGAACACTGAAGCTTTCTTT
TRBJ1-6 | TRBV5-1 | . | CASYTGFSFSPLHF | TGCGCCAGTTATACAGGGTTCAGCTTTTCACCCCTCCACTTT
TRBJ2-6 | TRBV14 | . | CASSHSGRGGQIGANVLTF | TGTGCCAGCAGCCACTCCGGGAGGGGGGGACAGATTGGGGCCAACGTCCTGACTTTC
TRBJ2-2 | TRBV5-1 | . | CASSRRDSNTGELFF | TGCGCCAGCAGCCGGCGGGATTCGAACACCGGGGAGCTGTTTTTT
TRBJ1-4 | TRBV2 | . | CASSERGLGAGKLFF | TGTGCCAGCAGTGAAAGAGGTTTGGGGGCTGGAAAACTGTTTTTT
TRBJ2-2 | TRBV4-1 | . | CASRQGGRNTGELFF | TGCGCCAGCAGACAGGGGGGGCGGAACACCGGGGAGCTGTTTTTT